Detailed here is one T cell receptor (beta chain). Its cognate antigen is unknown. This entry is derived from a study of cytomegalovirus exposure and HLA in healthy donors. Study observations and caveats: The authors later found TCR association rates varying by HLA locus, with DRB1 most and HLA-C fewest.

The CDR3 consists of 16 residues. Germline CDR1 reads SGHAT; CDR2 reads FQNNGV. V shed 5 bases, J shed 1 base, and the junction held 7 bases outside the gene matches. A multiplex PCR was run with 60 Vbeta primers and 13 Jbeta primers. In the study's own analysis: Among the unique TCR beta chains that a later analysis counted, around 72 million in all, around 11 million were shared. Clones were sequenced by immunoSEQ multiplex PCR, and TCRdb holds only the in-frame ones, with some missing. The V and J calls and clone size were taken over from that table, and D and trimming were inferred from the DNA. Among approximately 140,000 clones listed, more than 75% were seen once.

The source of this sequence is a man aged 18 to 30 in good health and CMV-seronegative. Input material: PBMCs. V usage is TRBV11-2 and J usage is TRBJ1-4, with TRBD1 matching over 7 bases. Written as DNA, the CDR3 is TGTGCCAGCAGCGTCAACAGGGGCGGAACTAATGAAAAACTGTTTTTT. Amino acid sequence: CASSVNRGGTNEKLFF.